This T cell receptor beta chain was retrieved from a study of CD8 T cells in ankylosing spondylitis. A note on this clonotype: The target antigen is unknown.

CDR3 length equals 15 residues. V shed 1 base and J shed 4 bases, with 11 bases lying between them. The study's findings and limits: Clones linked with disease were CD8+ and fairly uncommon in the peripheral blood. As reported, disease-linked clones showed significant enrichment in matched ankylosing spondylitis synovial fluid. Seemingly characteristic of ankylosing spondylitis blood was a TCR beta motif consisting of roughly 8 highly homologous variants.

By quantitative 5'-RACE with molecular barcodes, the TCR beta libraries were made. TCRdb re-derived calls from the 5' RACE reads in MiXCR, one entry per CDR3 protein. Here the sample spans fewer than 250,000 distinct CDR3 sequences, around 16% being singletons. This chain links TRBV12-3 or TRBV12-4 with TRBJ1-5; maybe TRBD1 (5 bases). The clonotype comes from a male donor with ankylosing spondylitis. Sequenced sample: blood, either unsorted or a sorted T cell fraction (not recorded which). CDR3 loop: CASSLVREGNQPQHF. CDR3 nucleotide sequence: TGTGCCAGCAGTTTAGTCAGGGAGGGTAATCAGCCCCAGCATTTT.